The 17 T cell receptor beta chains below come from one sample, sequenced in a study of T cells in Graves' hyperthyroidism and ophthalmopathy. There were TCR beta CDR3 regions amplified from RNA transcripts. In the first-round RT-PCR of the TCR CDR3, the HTBI primer set was used. TCRdb reprocessed the multiplex PCR reads via MiXCR and lists one record per CDR3 protein. This sample has about 380,000 distinct CDR3 sequences; less than 15% occur once, and the top ten carry around 20%. Material for sequencing was blood. The source is a man under 40 with Graves' hyperthyroidism that later progressed to Graves' ophthalmopathy.

This clonotype showed up just a few times. CDR3 residues: CASSKRVGGGAWNEQFF. The CDR3 coding sequence is TGTGCCAGCAGCAAAAGAGTTGGCGGGGGGGCTTGGAATGAGCAGTTCTTC. The chain joins TRBV3-1 to TRBJ2-1; 9 bases are a match to TRBD2. This CDR3 region has 17 residues. After removal of 5 bases from V and 7 bases from J, the junction contained 15 bases not matched to a gene. The germline gives CDR1 LGHDT, CDR2 YNNKEL (reference sequence).

A few counts support this clonotype. The rearrangement links TRBV5-1 to TRBJ2-1; D may be TRBD2 (5 bases). The length of the CDR3 is 14 residues. Trimming removed 0 bases at V and 6 bases at J, with 10 bases between. Germline CDR1 and CDR2: SGHRS and YFSETQ. The CDR3 bases are TGCGCCAGCAGCTTGGGGCGGGCAATCAATGAGCAGTTCTTC. This translates into CASSLGRAINEQFF.

This clonotype was counted between two and nine times. The J gene is TRBJ2-7, the V gene TRBV5-4; D might be TRBD1 (5 bases). Per the germline V gene, CDR1 is SGHNT and CDR2 is YYREEE (reference sequence). The CDR3 consists of 14 residues. V shed 0 bases and J shed 2 bases, with 9 bases lying between them. CDR3 nucleotide sequence: TGTGCCAGCAGCTTGGACAGGTCGACCTACGAGCAGTACTTC. Translating gives CASSLDRSTYEQYF.

In its sample, this clonotype was seen many times. V usage is TRBV18 and J usage is TRBJ2-3; D not certain. The CDR3 runs to 12 residues. Germline values: CDR1 KGHSH, CDR2 LQKENI. Trimming left V 3 bases short and J 7 bases short, with 8 bases between. For the CDR3, the DNA is TGTGCCAGCTCACCGGACGGGTATACGCAGTATTTT. Its protein is CASSPDGYTQYF.

The chain couples TRBV5-1 to TRBJ2-2; 9 bases align to TRBD1. V was clipped by 4 bases and J by 6 bases; unmatched bases: 10. CDR3 length: 16 amino acids. Germline CDR1 reads SGHRS; CDR2 reads YFSETQ. The CDR3 DNA follows: TGCGCCAGCAGCCCCGGACAGGGGTCGATGGCCGGGGAGCTGTTTTTT. It yields the protein CASSPGQGSMAGELFF.

This clonotype has a handful of counts. The chain carries TRBV5-6 and TRBJ2-4, with D tentatively TRBD1 (5 bases). Germline V gene lookup returns CDR1 SGHDT and CDR2 YYEEEE. The CDR3 contains 14 residues. The germline V and J ends were trimmed by 2 bases and 0 bases, with 6 bases remaining between them. The CDR3 nucleotides read TGTGCCAGCAGCTTCCAGGGAGCCAAAAACATTCAGTACTTC. This gives the protein CASSFQGAKNIQYF.

This clonotype has a count of ten or more. The rearrangement links TRBV6-2 or TRBV6-3 to TRBJ2-5, with D uncertain. Per the germline V gene, CDR1 is MNHEY and CDR2 is SVGEGT. CDR3 length equals 11 residues. The V and J ends lost 3 bases and 9 bases respectively, with 8 bases between them. This CDR3 is CASSYGSAQYF. Written as DNA, the CDR3 is TGTGCCAGCAGTTATGGGTCGGCCCAGTACTTC.

DNA for the CDR3: TGTGCCAGCAGCCAAGGGTGGGGGGGCGCGGGAAACACTGAAGCTTTCTTT. Translated, it gives CASSQGWGGAGNTEAFF. The chain recombines TRBV14 with TRBJ1-1, with a tentative D call TRBD1 (6 bases). This CDR3 is 17 amino acids long. CDR1 is SGHDN, CDR2 FVKESK, per germline. V lost 1 base, J lost 2 bases, and 17 bases lay in between.

This clonotype appeared a few times. The rearrangement joins TRBV27 to TRBJ2-5, with D unresolved. The germline V gene has CDR1 MNHEY and CDR2 SMNVEV (reference sequence). The CDR3 length is 15 residues. The V end lost 8 bases, the J end lost 1 base, and 17 bases lay between the germline ends. The CDR3 DNA follows: TGTGCCAGCGGATTCACTTGGGCAGCCCAAGAGACCCAGTACTTC. Residues: CASGFTWAAQETQYF.

Points on this clonotype: Mismatch with germline at one junction end may stem from a read error. The chain is built from TRBV12-3 or TRBV12-4 and TRBJ2-4; 15 nucleotides line up with TRBD2. This CDR3 contains 13 residues. The CDR3 reads CASSRTSGGAWDF. CDR3 in DNA: TGTGCCAGCAGTCGGACTAGCGGGGGGGCCTGGGACTTC.

This clonotype came up once. This chain uses TRBV7-9 with TRBJ2-3; D is unclear. Trimming left V 2 bases short and J 5 bases short, with 5 bases between. CDR3 length: 12 residues. Per germline, CDR1 SEHNR and CDR2 FQNEAQ (reference sequence). CDR3 sequence reads: CASSLQKDTQYF. CDR3 DNA sequence: TGTGCCAGCAGCTTACAAAAAGATACGCAGTATTTT.

The rearrangement links TRBV20-1 to TRBJ1-5; TRBD1 aligns across 8 bases. The length of the CDR3 is 14 residues. With V trimmed by 4 bases and J by 1 base, 3 bases remained unmatched. Per the germline V gene, CDR1 is DFQATT and CDR2 is SNEGSKA (reference sequence). The CDR3 region is CSAIGQGSNQPQHF. The CDR3 DNA reads as TGCAGTGCTATCGGACAGGGCAGCAATCAGCCCCAGCATTTT.

There are a few counts of this clonotype. CDR3 in DNA: TGTGCCAGCAGCTTAGTGGGCGGAACCCATTCACCCCTCCACTTT. Translating gives CASSLVGGTHSPLHF. V gene TRBV11-2 combines with J gene TRBJ1-6; no definite D call. CDR3 size: 15 residues. V gave up 1 base and J gave up 8 bases, with 12 bases separating them. CDR1 and CDR2 (germline): SGHAT, FQNNGV.

The rearrangement joins TRBV4-1 to TRBJ1-4; D not certain. This CDR3 spans 15 amino acids. Trimming cost V 0 bases and J 8 bases, with 13 bases left between them. Germline values: CDR1 MGHRA, CDR2 YSYEKL. CDR3 protein: CASSQDGKGLEKLFF. The CDR3 DNA sequence: TGCGCCAGCAGCCAAGATGGGAAAGGGTTGGAAAAACTGTTTTTT.

In DNA, the CDR3 is TGTGCCAGCAGCTCCCCTGACAGGGTATCGGGTGGCTACACCTTC. It codes for CASSSPDRVSGGYTF. The gene calls are TRBV7-9 and TRBJ1-2; the match to TRBD1 covers 7 bases. The CDR3 runs to 15 residues. Looked up from germline, CDR1 is SEHNR and CDR2 is FQNEAQ (reference sequence). With 4 bases clipped from V and 7 bases from J, the junction kept 12 bases outside the gene matches. Filled out from reference TRBV7-9 and TRBJ1-2, the complete variable domain reads DTGVSQNPRHKITKRGQNVTFRCDPISEHNRLYWYRQTLGQGPEFLTYFQNEAQLEKSRLLSDRFSAERPKGSFSTLEIQRTEQGDSAMYLCASSSPDRVSGGYTFGSGTRLTVV.

This clonotype has at least ten counts. The chain carries TRBV19 and TRBJ1-6; no reliable D call. The CDR3 has 17 residues. Germline V gene sequence: CDR1 LNHDA, CDR2 SQIVND (reference sequence). Trimming shortened V by 5 bases and J by 0 bases, and 14 bases separated the two germline ends. Written as DNA, the CDR3 is TGTGCCAGTAGTGTGACTCGACAAAGCTCCTATAATTCACCCCTCCACTTT. It encodes CASSVTRQSSYNSPLHF.

The rearrangement joins TRBV12-3 or TRBV12-4 to TRBJ2-1; 8 nucleotides agree with TRBD1. This CDR3 spans 19 amino acids. With V trimmed by 10 bases and J by 0 bases, 20 bases remained unmatched. The DNA for the CDR3 is TGTGCCAACAATCCTATACCGGGACAGGCGACAACCTCCTACAATGAGCAGTTCTTC. Its protein product is CANNPIPGQATTSYNEQFF.